One sample yielded the 25 T cell receptor beta chains listed below, sequenced in a study of CXCR3-negative and CXCR3-positive naive CD8 T cells. In preparing the TRB cDNA libraries, 5' RACE with UMI labels was used. Reprocessing the 5' RACE reads, TCRdb reports a single entry for every CDR3 protein and omits DNA. The sample table sets out about 57,000 distinct CDR3 sequences. Sequenced sample: memory CD8+ T cells from blood. The receptors derive from a human donor in good health. Some clones in this sample may be carry-over from other donors' samples.

The J gene is TRBJ2-7, the V gene TRBV20-1; TCRdb's D gene call, TRBD1, goes unchecked for lack of DNA. Germline values: CDR1 DFQATT, CDR2 SNEGSKA (reference sequence). The CDR3 sequence is 15 residues long. The CDR3: CSARDTRTGHYEQYF.

The chain links TRBV7-9 to TRBJ2-3; TCRdb reports TRBD1, a call that lacks DNA to check it against. Germline V CDR1 and CDR2: SEHNR, FQNEAQ (reference sequence). The length of the CDR3 is 17 residues. CDR3 sequence reads: CASSLSGGDRIADTQYF.

The J gene is TRBJ1-1, the V gene TRBV12-3 or TRBV12-4. The CDR3 is 13 residues long. CDR3 sequence: CTSSTRENTEAFF.

The chain employs TRBV29-1 and TRBJ2-7; without DNA, the TCRdb call of TRBD1 cannot be checked. This CDR3 has 13 amino acids. Germline CDR1 reads SQVTM; CDR2 reads ANQGSEA. The CDR3 is CSVVVRGLNEQYF.

CDR3 loop: CASTVQGGGPRDEQFF. The chain joins TRBV12-3 or TRBV12-4 to TRBJ2-1; there is no DNA to check the TCRdb D call of TRBD2. The CDR3 length is 16 residues.

This chain connects TRBV20-1 to TRBJ1-2; without DNA, the TCRdb call of TRBD1 cannot be checked. Germline values: CDR1 DFQATT, CDR2 SNEGSKA (reference sequence). This CDR3 spans 15 amino acids. CDR3 protein: CSAREKTGTDYGYTF.

The V call is TRBV28, the J call TRBJ1-1; TCRdb calls TRBD1, which cannot be checked without DNA. The germline CDR1 and CDR2 sequences are MDHEN and SYDVKM. The CDR3 has 13 residues. CDR3 in amino acids: CASTAGRNTEAFF.

The genes are TRBV28 and TRBJ1-5. Germline V gene data show CDR1 as MDHEN and CDR2 as SYDVKM. The CDR3 contains 13 residues. This CDR3 reads CASSLTGRGSQHF. The variable domain in full, with the rest retrieved from reference TRBV28 and TRBJ1-5, is DVKVTQSSRYLVKRTGEKVFLECVQDMDHENMFWYRQDPGLGLRLIYFSYDVKMKEKGDIPEGYSVSREKKERFSLILESASTNQTSMYLCASSLTGRGSQHFGDGTRLSIL.

The V gene is TRBV12-3 or TRBV12-4, the J gene TRBJ2-1; TCRdb calls TRBD2, which cannot be checked without DNA. CDR3 size: 12 residues. The chain's CDR3 is CASSFSRGEQFF.

V is TRBV11-3 and J is TRBJ1-1; checking the TCRdb D call of TRBD1 is not possible without DNA. Looked up from germline, CDR1 is SGHNT and CDR2 is YENEEA. This CDR3 is built from 14 residues. CDR3 loop: CASSLGAGAIEAFF.

The chain uses TRBV20-1 and TRBJ2-3; TCRdb lists TRBD1, though no DNA is available to test this call. Germline V lookup: CDR1 DFQATT, CDR2 SNEGSKA (reference sequence). The CDR3 sequence is 16 residues long. The CDR3 loop is CSARSLAGDPTDTQYF.

CDR3 protein: CSARDLASEGGGDTGELFF. This chain connects TRBV20-1 to TRBJ2-2; the D call from TCRdb, TRBD2, cannot be confirmed without DNA. Germline V gives CDR1 DFQATT, CDR2 SNEGSKA (reference sequence). This CDR3 spans 19 amino acids.

V usage is TRBV7-8 and J usage is TRBJ2-3. Germline V gene sequence: CDR1 SGHVS, CDR2 FQNEAQ. The CDR3 is 16 amino acids. The CDR3 is CASSLSTRTDTDTQYF.

CDR3 residues: CSVPYPTEAFF. J is TRBJ1-1 and V is TRBV29-1. Per germline, CDR1 SQVTM and CDR2 ANQGSEA. CDR3 size: 11 residues.

The CDR3 protein is CASSAIKFSYNEQFF. The chain employs TRBV25-1 and TRBJ2-1. Germline values: CDR1 MGHDK, CDR2 SYGVNS. This CDR3 has 15 amino acids.

The chain couples TRBV29-1 to TRBJ2-1; absent DNA, TCRdb's TRBD2 call cannot be checked. The CDR3 contains 15 residues. Per germline, CDR1 SQVTM and CDR2 ANQGSEA. The CDR3 loop reads CSVERDYSSYNEQFF.

V and J are TRBV15 and TRBJ1-4. Germline V gene lookup returns CDR1 LNHNV and CDR2 YYDKDF (reference sequence). This CDR3 region has 15 residues. Here the CDR3 reads CSTSRGAEGGEKLFF.

V gene TRBV29-1 combines with J gene TRBJ2-5; the D call from TCRdb, TRBD1, cannot be confirmed without DNA. Looked up from germline, CDR1 is SQVTM and CDR2 is ANQGSEA. This CDR3 contains 12 residues. The CDR3 sequence is CSTGGFGETQYF.

The chain couples TRBV15 to TRBJ1-2. This CDR3 is 11 amino acids long. Germline CDR1 reads LNHNV; CDR2 reads YYDKDF (reference sequence). The CDR3 here is CATSGSYGYTF. Looking up the rest from reference TRBV15 and TRBJ1-2 gives the full variable domain: DAMVIQNPRYQVTQFGKPVTLSCSQTLNHNVMYWYQQKSSQAPKLLFHYYDKDFNNEADTPDNFQSRRPNTSFCFLDIRSPGLGDTAMYLCATSGSYGYTFGSGTRLTVV.

V and J are TRBV6-5 and TRBJ2-2. The length of the CDR3 is 13 residues. Germline V gene data show CDR1 as MNHEY and CDR2 as SVGAGI. CDR3 protein: CASSLEHTGELFF.

The chain combines TRBV7-9 with TRBJ2-1; the TRBD1 assignment by TCRdb is unverifiable without DNA. This CDR3 has 16 amino acids. CDR1 is SEHNR and CDR2 is FQNEAQ in the germline V gene (reference sequence). CDR3 residues: CASSLGGITPHNEQFF. Complete variable domain (other parts from reference TRBV7-9 and TRBJ2-1): DTGVSQNPRHKITKRGQNVTFRCDPISEHNRLYWYRQTLGQGPEFLTYFQNEAQLEKSRLLSDRFSAERPKGSFSTLEIQRTEQGDSAMYLCASSLGGITPHNEQFFGPGTRLTVL.

The chain is built from TRBV20-1 and TRBJ1-1. The CDR3 has 13 amino acids. In germline, CDR1 is DFQATT, CDR2 SNEGSKA (reference sequence). The CDR3 loop reads CSARETVYTEAFF.

The CDR3 region is CASSLVGGSSYNEQFF. This chain links TRBV7-8 with TRBJ2-1; TCRdb's D call, TRBD1, is unchecked because there is no DNA. The CDR3 is 16 amino acids. The germline CDR1 and CDR2 sequences are SGHVS and FQNEAQ.

This chain joins TRBV10-3 and TRBJ2-7; TCRdb picks TRBD2, but there is no DNA to check that call. The CDR3 spans 16 residues. Germline CDR1 and CDR2: ENHRY and SYGVKD. CDR3 protein: CAISGLPLGLVYEQYF.

This chain joins TRBV29-1 and TRBJ2-7; TCRdb's D call, TRBD1, is unchecked because there is no DNA. This CDR3 has 14 amino acids. CDR1 and CDR2 (germline): SQVTM, ANQGSEA. CDR3 protein: CSVICSGQFYEQYF.